The source of this T cell receptor (beta chain) is a study of blood T cell repertoires in COVID-19. As for the study in general: Nucleic acid was either cDNA or gDNA, and it came from T cells, B-cell-depleted T cells, or PBMCs.

V lost 5 bases and J lost 2; bases outside the gene matches: 8. Germline lookup yields CDR1 SEHNR and CDR2 FQNEAQ (reference sequence). The CDR3 is 17 amino acids. Methods used by the authors: Estimated nucleated cell counts came from reference gene primer amplification. Sequencing was performed with immunoSEQ multiplex PCR; in TCRdb, only in-frame clones are kept and a portion is missing. V and J calls and clone size are copied from that table; D and trimming were computed from the DNA. The sample contains 300,000 to 350,000 clones, roughly 89% of which appear only once. This TCR came from a man aged 30 to 39 with COVID-19, enrolled during active disease. This chain uses TRBV7-9 with TRBJ2-3; 12 bases line up with TRBD2. The sample was peripheral blood. CDR3 coding DNA: TGTGCCAGCAGCCCTAGGACTAGCGGGATATACACAGATACGCAGTATTTT. Protein sequence: CASSPRTSGIYTDTQYF. The entire variable domain, with the rest obtained from reference TRBV7-9 and TRBJ2-3, is as follows: DTGVSQNPRHKITKRGQNVTFRCDPISEHNRLYWYRQTLGQGPEFLTYFQNEAQLEKSRLLSDRFSAERPKGSFSTLEIQRTEQGDSAMYLCASSPRTSGIYTDTQYFGPGTRLTVL.